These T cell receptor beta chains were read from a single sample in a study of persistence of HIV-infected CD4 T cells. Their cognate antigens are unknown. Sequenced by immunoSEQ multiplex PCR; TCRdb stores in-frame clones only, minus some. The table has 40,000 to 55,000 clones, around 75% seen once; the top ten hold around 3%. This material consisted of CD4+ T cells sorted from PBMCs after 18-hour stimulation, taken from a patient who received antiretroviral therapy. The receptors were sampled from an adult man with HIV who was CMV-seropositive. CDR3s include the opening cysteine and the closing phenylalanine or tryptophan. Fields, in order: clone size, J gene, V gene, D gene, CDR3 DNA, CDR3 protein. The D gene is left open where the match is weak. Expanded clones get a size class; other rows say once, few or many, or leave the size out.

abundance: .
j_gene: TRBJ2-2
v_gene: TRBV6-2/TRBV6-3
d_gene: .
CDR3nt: TGTGCCAGCAGTAAAGGACGTGACACCGGGGAGCTGTTTTTT
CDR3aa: CASSKGRDTGELFF

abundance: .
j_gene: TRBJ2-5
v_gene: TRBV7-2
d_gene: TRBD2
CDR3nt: TGTGCCAGCAGCTTTGCTAGCGGGGGGGGAGAGACCCAGTACTTC
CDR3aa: CASSFASGGGETQYF

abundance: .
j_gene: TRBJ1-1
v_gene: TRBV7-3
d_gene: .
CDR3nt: TGTGCCAGCAGCCCAACCGGTACTGCCACTGAAGCTTTCTTT
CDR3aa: CASSPTGTATEAFF

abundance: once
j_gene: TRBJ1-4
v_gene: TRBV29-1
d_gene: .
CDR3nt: TGCAGCGTTGGGGCAGGGATAAATGAAAAACTGTTTTTT
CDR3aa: CSVGAGINEKLFF

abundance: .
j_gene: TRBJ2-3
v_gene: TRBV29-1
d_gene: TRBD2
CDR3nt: TGCAGCGTCCGGGGGGACAGCACAGATACGCAGTATTTT
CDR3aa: CSVRGDSTDTQYF

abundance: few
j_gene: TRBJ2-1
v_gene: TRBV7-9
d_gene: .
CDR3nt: TGTGCCAGCAGCTTAGCGCGGGGGACAGGCGATGAGCAGTTCTTC
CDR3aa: CASSLARGTGDEQFF

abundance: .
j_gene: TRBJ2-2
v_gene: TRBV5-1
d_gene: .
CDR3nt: TGCGCCAGCACCTCAGCTCTCGCGAACACCGGGGAGCTGTTTTTT
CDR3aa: CASTSALANTGELFF

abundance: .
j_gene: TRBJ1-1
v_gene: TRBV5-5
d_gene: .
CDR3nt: TGTGCCAGCAGACCCCCCAAGGGTGAAGCTTTCTTT
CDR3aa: CASRPPKGEAFF

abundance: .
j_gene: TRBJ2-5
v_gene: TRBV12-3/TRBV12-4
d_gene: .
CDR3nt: TGTGCCAGCAACTCCCCTCCTCAAGAGACCCAGTACTTC
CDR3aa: CASNSPPQETQYF

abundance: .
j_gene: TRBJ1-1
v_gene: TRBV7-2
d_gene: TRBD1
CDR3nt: TGTGCCAGCAGCGCCCACAGGGGGGATTTAAACACTGAAGCTTTCTTT
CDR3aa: CASSAHRGDLNTEAFF

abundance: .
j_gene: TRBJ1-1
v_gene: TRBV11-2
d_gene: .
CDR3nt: TGTGCCAGCAGCTTAGATTCTCTGGGTTCGGTCTCACCCAACACTGAAGCTTTCTTT
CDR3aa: CASSLDSLGSVSPNTEAFF

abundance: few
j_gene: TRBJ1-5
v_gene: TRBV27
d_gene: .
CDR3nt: TGTGCCAGCAGTTCATCAGGGTCCTGGGTTCAGCCCCAGCATTTT
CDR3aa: CASSSSGSWVQPQHF

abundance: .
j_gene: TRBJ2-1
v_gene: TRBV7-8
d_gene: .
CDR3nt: TGTGCCAGCACCTTATCGGGGCTCAGCTCCTACAATGAGCAGTTCTTC
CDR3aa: CASTLSGLSSYNEQFF

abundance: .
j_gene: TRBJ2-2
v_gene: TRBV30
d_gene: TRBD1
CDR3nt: TGTGCCTGGGACCGACAGGGGCGAAGGATCACCGGGGAGCTGTTTTTT
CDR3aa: CAWDRQGRRITGELFF

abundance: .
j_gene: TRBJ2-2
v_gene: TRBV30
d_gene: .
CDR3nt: TGTGCCTGGAGTGTGTACACCGGGGAGCTGTTTTTT
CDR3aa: CAWSVYTGELFF

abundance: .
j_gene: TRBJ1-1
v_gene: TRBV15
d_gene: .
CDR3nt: TGTGCCACCAGCAGAGACCTCCACGGGAACACTGAAGCTTTCTTT
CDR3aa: CATSRDLHGNTEAFF

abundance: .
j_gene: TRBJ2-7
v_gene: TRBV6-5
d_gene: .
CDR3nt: TGTGCCAGCATAGACGGTGGGTCACGGGACGAGCAGTACTTC
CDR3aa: CASIDGGSRDEQYF

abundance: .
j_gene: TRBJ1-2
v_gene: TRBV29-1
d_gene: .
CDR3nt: TGCAGCGGAGGTCCGGCAGGGAGCCGGGGACTGGATGGCTACACCTTC
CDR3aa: CSGGPAGSRGLDGYTF

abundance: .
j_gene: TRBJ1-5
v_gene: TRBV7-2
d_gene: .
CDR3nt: TGTGCCAGCAGCTTAGCGGGCCTAACCGGTCAGCCCCAGCATTTT
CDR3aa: CASSLAGLTGQPQHF

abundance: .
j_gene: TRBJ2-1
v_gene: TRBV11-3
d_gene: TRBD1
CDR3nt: TGTGCCAGCAGCTTAACCGGACAGGGGGCGGGTGAGCAGTTCTTC
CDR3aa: CASSLTGQGAGEQFF

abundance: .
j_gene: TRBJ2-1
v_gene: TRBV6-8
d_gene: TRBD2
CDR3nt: TGTGCCAGCAGGCAAAAGACTAGCGGGATCCCGTTCTTC
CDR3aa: CASRQKTSGIPFF